This entry is about one TCR beta chain. The antigen remains unidentified. Profiling relied on immunoSEQ multiplex PCR, and the TCRdb table lists in-frame clones only, not all of them. Found here are 15,000 or so clones, 70% to 85% of them singletons; the top ten hold under 2%. This sample stems from a study of PD-1 blockade in mismatch repair-deficient tumors. Across the whole study: Patients had approximately 12 mismatch repair-deficient cancer types, all previously treated and progressing.

The CDR3 is 16 amino acids. The germline CDR1 and CDR2 sequences are SNHLY and FYNNEI. The V and J ends lost 5 bases and 4 bases, in that order; junction bases with no gene match: 10. Mismatch repair deficiency was confirmed in all patients, by PCR or immunohistochemistry. A few pembrolizumab responders had their TCRs sequenced. Points from the study as a whole: Tumor-resident clones, often undetectable pretreatment in blood, expanded then contracted after pembrolizumab.

This receptor was obtained from an adult with mismatch repair-deficient cancer. The sample was PBMCs, taken approximately 15 weeks after starting pembrolizumab. The chain links TRBV2 to TRBJ2-1, with 8 nucleotides matching TRBD2. CDR3 region: CASSSGLATSYNEQFF. The CDR3 DNA follows: TGTGCCAGCAGTTCTGGACTAGCCACCAGTTACAATGAGCAGTTCTTC.